This TCR beta chain was found in a study of blood T cell repertoires in COVID-19. As for the study in general: Researchers got acute and convalescent COVID-19 samples from the United States, Italy and Spain. In each case, the material was cDNA or gDNA derived from T cells, B-cell-depleted T cells, or PBMCs.

Authors' methods: Estimation of nucleated cell counts relied on the amplification of reference gene primers. The assay was immunoSEQ multiplex PCR, and TCRdb's table has in-frame clones only and misses some. The V and J calls and clone size are taken from that table; D and trimming were inferred from the DNA. The sample lists more than 200,000 clones; roughly 83% were seen once. Germline trimming cut 4 bases from V and 5 bases from J; bases unmatched to any gene: 7. Germline assignment: CDR1 SNHLY and CDR2 FYNNEI. This CDR3 is 15 amino acids long. Specimen: peripheral blood. The source is an elderly man with acute or convalescent COVID-19. The chain combines TRBV2 with TRBJ1-2, with 10 bases matching TRBD1. The CDR3 spells CASSGRQGAKYGYTF. As DNA, the CDR3 is TGTGCCAGCAGTGGACGACAGGGGGCGAAGTATGGCTACACCTTC. The entire variable domain, with the rest obtained from reference TRBV2 and TRBJ1-2, is as follows: EPEVTQTPSHQVTQMGQEVILRCVPISNHLYFYWYRQILGQKVEFLVSFYNNEISEKSEIFDDQFSVERPDGSNFTLKIRSTKLEDSAMYFCASSGRQGAKYGYTFGSGTRLTVV.